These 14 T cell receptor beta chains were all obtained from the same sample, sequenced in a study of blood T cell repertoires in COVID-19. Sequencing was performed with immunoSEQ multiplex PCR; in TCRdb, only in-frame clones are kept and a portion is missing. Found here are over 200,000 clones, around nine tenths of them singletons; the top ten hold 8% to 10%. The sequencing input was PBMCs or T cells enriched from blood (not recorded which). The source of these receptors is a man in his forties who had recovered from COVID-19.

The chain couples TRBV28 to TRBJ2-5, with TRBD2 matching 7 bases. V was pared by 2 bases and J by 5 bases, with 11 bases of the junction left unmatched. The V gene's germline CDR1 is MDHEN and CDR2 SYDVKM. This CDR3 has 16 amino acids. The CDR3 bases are TGTGCCAGCAGTTTAGTGACGGGAGGAAGTGAGGAGACCCAGTACTTC. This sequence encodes CASSLVTGGSEETQYF.

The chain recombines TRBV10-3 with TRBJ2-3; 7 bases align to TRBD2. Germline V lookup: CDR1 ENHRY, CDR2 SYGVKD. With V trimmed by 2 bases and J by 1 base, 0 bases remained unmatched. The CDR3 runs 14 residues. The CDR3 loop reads CAISEAGGTDTQYF. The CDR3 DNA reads TGTGCCATCAGTGAGGCGGGGGGCACAGATACGCAGTATTTT.

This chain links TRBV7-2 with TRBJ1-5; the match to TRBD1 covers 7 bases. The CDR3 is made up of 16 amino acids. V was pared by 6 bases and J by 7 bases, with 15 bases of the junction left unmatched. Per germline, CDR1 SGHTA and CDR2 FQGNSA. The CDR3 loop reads CASSSPDRVPRQPQHF. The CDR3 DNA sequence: TGTGCCAGCAGTTCCCCTGACAGGGTCCCCAGGCAGCCCCAGCATTTT.

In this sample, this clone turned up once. CDR3 residues: CASSQLARVDTQYF. The DNA for the CDR3 is TGTGCCAGCAGTCAACTAGCTAGAGTAGATACGCAGTATTTT. The rearrangement links TRBV27 to TRBJ2-3; a possible D gene is TRBD2 (6 bases). Trimming shortened V by 5 bases and J by 5 bases, and 14 bases separated the two germline ends. Germline CDR1 is MNHEY and CDR2 is SMNVEV (reference sequence). The CDR3 length is 14 residues.

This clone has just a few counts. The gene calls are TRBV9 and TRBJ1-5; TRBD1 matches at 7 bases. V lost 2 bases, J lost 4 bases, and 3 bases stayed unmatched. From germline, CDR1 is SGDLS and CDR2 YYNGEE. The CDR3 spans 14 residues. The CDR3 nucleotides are TGTGCCAGCAGCGTCGGGACAGCTAATCAGCCCCAGCATTTT. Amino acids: CASSVGTANQPQHF.

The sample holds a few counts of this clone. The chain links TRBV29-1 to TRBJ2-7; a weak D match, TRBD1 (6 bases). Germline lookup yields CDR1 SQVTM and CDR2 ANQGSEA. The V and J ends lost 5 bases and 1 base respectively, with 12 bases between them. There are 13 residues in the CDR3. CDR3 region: CSVIQGPSYEQYF. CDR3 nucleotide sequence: TGCAGCGTTATACAGGGACCTTCCTACGAGCAGTACTTC.

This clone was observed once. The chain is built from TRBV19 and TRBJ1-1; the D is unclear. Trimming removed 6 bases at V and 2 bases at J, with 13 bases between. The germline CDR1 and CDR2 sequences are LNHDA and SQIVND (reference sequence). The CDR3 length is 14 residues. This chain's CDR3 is CASSRERQNTEAFF. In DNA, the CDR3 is TGTGCCAGTAGCCGGGAGCGACAAAACACTGAAGCTTTCTTT.

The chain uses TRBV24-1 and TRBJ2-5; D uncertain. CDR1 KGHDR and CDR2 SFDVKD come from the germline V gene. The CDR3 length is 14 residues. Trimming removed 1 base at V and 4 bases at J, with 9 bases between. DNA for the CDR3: TGTGCCACCAGTGATTTTAAGAGATCAGAGACCCAGTACTTC. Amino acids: CATSDFKRSETQYF.

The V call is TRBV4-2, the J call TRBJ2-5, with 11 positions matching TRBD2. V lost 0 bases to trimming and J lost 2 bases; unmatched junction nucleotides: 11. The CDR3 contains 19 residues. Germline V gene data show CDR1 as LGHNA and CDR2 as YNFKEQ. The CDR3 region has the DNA TGTGCCAGCAGCCAAGATGGACAGGGTGCTAGCGGGGGGCAAGAGACCCAGTACTTC. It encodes CASSQDGQGASGGQETQYF.

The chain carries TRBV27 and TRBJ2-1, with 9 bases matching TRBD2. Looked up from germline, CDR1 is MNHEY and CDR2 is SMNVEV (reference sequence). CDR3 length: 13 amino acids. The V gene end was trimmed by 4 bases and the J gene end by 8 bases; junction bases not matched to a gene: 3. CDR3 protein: CASSSGLAYEQFF. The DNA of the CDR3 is TGTGCCAGCAGTTCGGGACTAGCATATGAGCAGTTCTTC.

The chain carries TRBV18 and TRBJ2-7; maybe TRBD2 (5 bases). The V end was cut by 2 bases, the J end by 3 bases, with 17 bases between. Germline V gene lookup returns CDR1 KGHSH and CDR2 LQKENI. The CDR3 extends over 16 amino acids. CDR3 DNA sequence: TGTGCCAGCTCACCAAGGCCCAGCGGAGTGAACTACGAGCAGTACTTC. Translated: CASSPRPSGVNYEQYF. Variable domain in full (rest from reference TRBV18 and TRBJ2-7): NAGVMQNPRHLVRRRGQEARLRCSPMKGHSHVYWYRQLPEEGLKFMVYLQKENIIDESGMPKERFSAEFPKEGPSILRIQQVVRGDSAAYFCASSPRPSGVNYEQYFGPGTRLTVT.

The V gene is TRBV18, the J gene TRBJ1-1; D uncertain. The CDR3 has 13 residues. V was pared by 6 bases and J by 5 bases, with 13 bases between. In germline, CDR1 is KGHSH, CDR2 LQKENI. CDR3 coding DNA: TGTGCCAGCTCCCAAGGGAGGTCAACTGAAGCTTTCTTT. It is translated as CASSQGRSTEAFF.

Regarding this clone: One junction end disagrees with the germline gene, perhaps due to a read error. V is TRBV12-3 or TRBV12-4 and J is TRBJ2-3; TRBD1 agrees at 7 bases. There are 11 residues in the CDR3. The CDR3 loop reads CASSPRTGLSF. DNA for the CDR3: TGTGCCAGCAGTCCCAGGACAGGCCTTTCATTT.

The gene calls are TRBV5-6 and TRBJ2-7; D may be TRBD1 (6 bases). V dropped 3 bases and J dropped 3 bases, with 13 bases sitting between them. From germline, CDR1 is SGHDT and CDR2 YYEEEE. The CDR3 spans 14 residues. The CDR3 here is CASSSAGVIYEQYF. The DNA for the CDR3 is TGTGCCAGCAGCTCGGCAGGGGTTATCTACGAGCAGTACTTC.